These 30 T cell receptor beta chains were all obtained from the same sample, sequenced in a study of Tregs in tolerant kidney transplant recipients. Repertoires were generated with immunoSEQ multiplex PCR, while TCRdb's copy carries only in-frame clones and drops some. Recorded for this sample: about 11,000 clones. The nonmyeloablative bone marrow transplants came from related graft donors, with transient mixed chimerism. This specimen was CD8+ T cells from blood (PBMCs), taken 24 months after the transplant. The receptors shown here come from a human patient who received a combined kidney and bone marrow transplant. Some T cells may possibly be graft donor cells.

On this clone itself: The read ends 3 residues shy of where the CDR3 ends; the end is completed using the germline J gene. The chain is built from TRBV2 and TRBJ2-5, with TRBD1 matching 11 bases. The trim removed 2 bases at V and 5 bases at J, leaving 13 bases unmatched. Germline CDR1 reads SNHLY; CDR2 reads FYNNEI. The CDR3 has 18 amino acids. CDR3 loop: CASSEPGQGANYTETQYF. The CDR3 DNA, read in part, is TGTGCCAGCAGTGAACCCGGACAGGGGGCTAACTATACGGAGACC.

As regards this clone: The sequence runs out 3 residues before the end of the CDR3; the remainder is reconstructed from the germline J gene. The chain links TRBV18 to TRBJ2-6, with TRBD1 as a possible D gene (6 bases). Looked up from germline, CDR1 is KGHSH and CDR2 is LQKENI. The CDR3 has 17 residues. Between the trimmed V and J ends, which lost 1 base and 4 bases, there was a span of 14 bases. The DNA read from the CDR3 is TGTGCCAGCTCACCACGGGATCAGGGGTACGGGGCCAACGTC. Encoded protein: CASSPRDQGYGANV. The CDR3 in full is CASSPRDQGYGANVLTF. Full variable domain (outside the CDR3, taken from reference TRBV18 and TRBJ2-6): NAGVMQNPRHLVRRRGQEARLRCSPMKGHSHVYWYRQLPEEGLKFMVYLQKENIIDESGMPKERFSAEFPKEGPSILRIQQVVRGDSAAYFCASSPRDQGYGANVLTFGAGSRLTVL.

Concerning this clone: The read terminates 3 residues before the CDR3 end, so the remaining end is supplied by the germline J gene. The chain recombines TRBV7-9 with TRBJ2-7, with D possibly TRBD1 on 6 matching bases. The CDR3 contains 13 residues. Trimming cost V 5 bases and J 6 bases, with 14 bases left between them. CDR1 is SEHNR, CDR2 FQNEAQ, per germline (reference sequence). The CDR3 reads CASSQDSRPEQYF. The part of the CDR3 DNA that was read is TGTGCCAGCAGCCAGGACAGCCGTCCCGAG.

The part of the CDR3 DNA that was read is TGTGCCAGCACCCGACAGGGGATCAACCAAGAGACC. Translated: CASTRQGINQET. The entire CDR3 reads CASTRQGINQETQYF. V is TRBV7-9 and J is TRBJ2-5; 8 bases are a match to TRBD1. The read finishes 3 residues shy of the CDR3 end, and the germline J gene is used to complete it. Germline values: CDR1 SEHNR, CDR2 FQNEAQ (reference sequence). The CDR3 is made up of 15 amino acids. V lost 7 bases and J lost 0; bases outside the gene matches: 7.

In regard to this clone: Sequencing ends 3 residues short of the CDR3 end; the germline J gene provides the rest. The chain uses TRBV7-8 and TRBJ2-3; no clear D. The CDR3 is made up of 12 amino acids. Germline loops: CDR1 SGHVS, CDR2 FQNEAQ. Trimming pared 2 bases from V and 5 bases from J, leaving 5 bases between. The DNA read from the CDR3 is TGTGCCAGCAGCTTATTACAAGATACG. Translated: CASSLLQDT. The whole CDR3 sequence is CASSLLQDTQYF.

A word on this clone: The read gets to within 3 residues of the CDR3 end, and the germline J gene fills in the rest. V usage is TRBV20-1 and J usage is TRBJ2-3; 7 nucleotides align to TRBD2. The germline CDR1 and CDR2 sequences are DFQATT and SNEGSKA (reference sequence). V trimming: 6 bases; J trimming: 4 bases; junction bases outside the gene matches: 4. CDR3 length: 12 residues. The chain's CDR3 is CSAPSGPDTQYF. The sequenced part of the CDR3 DNA is TGCAGTGCCCCTAGCGGCCCAGATACG.

CDR3 residues: CASSPGSYEQYF. The DNA read from the CDR3 is TGTGCCAGCAGCCCAGGATCCTACGAG. The chain joins TRBV13 to TRBJ2-7, with D unresolved. From the germline J gene comes the end of the CDR3, since the read stops 3 residues before it. The CDR3 length is 12 residues. Germline V gene data show CDR1 as PRHDT and CDR2 as FYEKMQ (reference sequence). V lost 5 bases, J lost 1 base, and 6 bases lay in between.

With respect to this clone: The read terminates 3 residues ahead of where the CDR3 ends, so the germline J gene completes it. The V gene is TRBV19, the J gene TRBJ2-1; perhaps TRBD1 as D (6 bases). Germline V gives CDR1 LNHDA, CDR2 SQIVND (reference sequence). Trimming cost V 5 bases and J 1 base, with 12 bases left between them. The CDR3 is 15 amino acids. CDR3 DNA (partial): TGTGCCAGTAGTCTGACGGGACAATCCTACAATGAG. Its protein product is CASSLTGQSYNE. The entire CDR3 protein reads CASSLTGQSYNEQFF.

Turning to this clone: The CDR3 goes on 3 residues after the read ends, and that part is filled in from the germline J gene. The chain employs TRBV23-1 and TRBJ2-2, with TRBD1 as a possible D gene (6 bases). TRBV23-1 counts as an open reading frame of uncertain function. The CDR3 covers 14 residues. Trimming left V 11 bases short and J 0 bases short, with 13 bases between. The CDR3 region is CAHDRQTNTGELFF. The DNA read from the CDR3 is TGCGCCCATGACAGGCAGACGAACACCGGGGAG.

Concerning this clone: The read terminates 3 residues before the CDR3 end, so the remaining end is supplied by the germline J gene. The genes are TRBV30 and TRBJ1-4; 7 bases are shared with TRBD1. With V trimmed by 0 bases and J by 1 base, 2 bases remained unmatched. Germline V gene lookup returns CDR1 GTSNPN and CDR2 SVGIG (reference sequence). The CDR3 loop spans 15 amino acids. CDR3 DNA, as far as it was read: TGTGCCTGGAGTGTCCCAGGGGGAACTAATGAAAAA. The encoded protein is CAWSVPGGTNEK. In full, the CDR3 reads CAWSVPGGTNEKLFF.

As regards this clone: The CDR3 end lies 3 residues beyond the end of the read and is filled in from the germline J gene. The chain combines TRBV18 with TRBJ2-1, with D possibly TRBD2 on 5 matching bases. Germline V lookup: CDR1 KGHSH, CDR2 LQKENI. The V and J ends lost 6 bases and 7 bases respectively, with 19 bases between them. The CDR3 runs to 15 residues. CDR3 protein: CASSHYGERSNEQFF. The part of the CDR3 DNA that was read is TGTGCCAGCTCTCACTACGGGGAGCGAAGTAATGAG.

CDR3 in amino acids: CASSIGGLYNEQFF. The CDR3 bases that were read are TGTGCCAGTAGTATCGGGGGACTATACAATGAG. J is TRBJ2-1 and V is TRBV19; 7 bases match TRBD2. The read finishes 3 residues shy of the CDR3 end, and the germline J gene is used to complete it. There are 14 residues in the CDR3. Germline CDR1 is LNHDA and CDR2 is SQIVND (reference sequence). Trimming took 3 bases from V and 4 from J; bases not matched to a gene: 3. Variable domain in full (rest from reference TRBV19 and TRBJ2-1): DGGITQSPKYLFRKEGQNVTLSCEQNLNHDAMYWYRQDPGQGLRLIYYSQIVNDFQKGDIAEGYSVSREKKESFPLTVTSAQKNPTAFYLCASSIGGLYNEQFFGPGTRLTVL.

On this clone: The read ends 3 residues early relative to the CDR3; the germline J gene fills the gap. This chain uses TRBV11-3 with TRBJ2-3, with 10 bases fitting TRBD1. CDR3 length: 14 amino acids. Trimming took 4 bases from V and 3 from J; bases not matched to a gene: 1. The germline CDR1 and CDR2 sequences are SGHNT and YENEEA. This CDR3 reads CASSSGQGTDTQYF. The DNA read from the CDR3 is TGTGCCAGCAGCTCGGGACAGGGGACAGATACG.

For this clone: The read is 3 residues too short to cover the CDR3 end, so that end is filled in from the germline J gene. The chain links TRBV7-8 to TRBJ1-2; 8 nucleotides match TRBD1. CDR1 and CDR2 (germline): SGHVS, FQNEAQ. Losses at the gene ends were 5 bases for V and 4 bases for J; bases not matched to a gene: 9. CDR3 length equals 15 residues. This chain's CDR3 is CASSPGQGWVYGYTF. The DNA read from the CDR3 is TGTGCCAGCAGCCCTGGACAGGGCTGGGTCTATGGC.

With regard to this clone: The read terminates 3 residues ahead of where the CDR3 ends, so the germline J gene completes it. J is TRBJ2-7 and V is TRBV20-1; perhaps TRBD2 as D (5 bases). Germline lookup yields CDR1 DFQATT and CDR2 SNEGSKA (reference sequence). The ends were cut back, 3 bases at V and 6 bases at J, with 12 bases in the middle. The CDR3 extends over 12 amino acids. The CDR3 bases that were read are TGCAGTGCTAGCAGCGGCTCGGCCGAG. Translated, it gives CSASSGSAE. The whole CDR3 region reads CSASSGSAEQYF.

As for this clone: The CDR3 end falls 3 residues outside the read, so it is completed with the germline J gene. The chain employs TRBV12-5 and TRBJ2-3; TRBD2 aligns across 7 bases. Germline V gene sequence: CDR1 LGHNT, CDR2 FRNRAP. The V and J ends lost 3 bases and 4 bases, in that order; junction bases with no gene match: 13. The CDR3 is 17 residues long. Partial CDR3 DNA: TGTGCTAGTGGTTTTGGCGGGAGACCGCCCGTGCCAGATACG. Protein sequence: CASGFGGRPPVPDT. The full-length CDR3 reads as CASGFGGRPPVPDTQYF.

CDR3 sequence reads: CASSLTSGRAYNEQFF. The part of the CDR3 DNA that was read is TGTGCCAGCAGCTTAACTAGCGGGAGGGCCTACAATGAG. The chain uses TRBV7-8 and TRBJ2-1, with 13 bases matching TRBD2. The read ends 3 residues before the CDR3 terminus; that terminus is restored from the germline J gene. J lost 2 bases, V lost 2 bases, and 0 bases had no gene match. The CDR3 has 16 amino acids. Looked up from germline, CDR1 is SGHVS and CDR2 is FQNEAQ. The full variable domain, completed using reference TRBV7-8 and TRBJ2-1, is GAGVSQSPRYKVAKRGQDVALRCDPISGHVSLFWYQQALGQGPEFLTYFQNEAQLDKSGLPSDRFFAERPEGSVSTLKIQRTQQEDSAVYLCASSLTSGRAYNEQFFGPGTRLTVL.

Points on this clone: The read comes to an end 3 residues before the CDR3 does, leaving the germline J gene to fill in the end. The chain couples TRBV18 to TRBJ2-7; tentatively, D is TRBD1 (6 bases). V gave up 6 bases and J gave up 3 bases, with 15 bases separating them. CDR3 length equals 14 residues. Germline CDR1 reads KGHSH; CDR2 reads LQKENI. CDR3 bases read: TGTGCCAGCTCCCTTTACGGGACATTCTACGAG. It codes for CASSLYGTFYE. The entire CDR3 protein reads CASSLYGTFYEQYF. Full variable domain (remainder filled in from reference TRBV18 and TRBJ2-7): NAGVMQNPRHLVRRRGQEARLRCSPMKGHSHVYWYRQLPEEGLKFMVYLQKENIIDESGMPKERFSAEFPKEGPSILRIQQVVRGDSAAYFCASSLYGTFYEQYFGPGTRLTVT.

CDR3 amino acids: CSARDRTGYGYTF. Incomplete CDR3 DNA: TGCAGTGCTAGAGACCGGACGGGGTATGGC. The chain joins TRBV20-1 to TRBJ1-2, with D unclear. The missing CDR3 end, 3 residues past where the read stops, is filled in from the germline J gene. CDR3 length: 13 residues. Per germline, CDR1 DFQATT and CDR2 SNEGSKA (reference sequence). The V end lost 0 bases, the J end lost 5 bases, and 10 bases lay between the germline ends.

About this clone itself: The read stops 3 residues short of the end of the CDR3; the missing end is completed from the germline J gene. The chain recombines TRBV19 with TRBJ2-7, with D possibly TRBD1 on 7 matching bases. Trimming shortened V by 5 bases and J by 4 bases, and 15 bases separated the two germline ends. Germline CDR1 is LNHDA and CDR2 is SQIVND (reference sequence). The length of the CDR3 is 14 residues. The CDR3 protein is CASSPSGDSYEQYF. CDR3 bases read: TGTGCCAGTAGTCCTTCGGGGGACAGTTACGAG.

About this clone itself: The read stops 3 residues short of the end of the CDR3; the missing end is completed from the germline J gene. The chain combines TRBV19 with TRBJ2-7; maybe TRBD2 (6 bases). The V end was cut by 3 bases, the J end by 0 bases, with 9 bases between. CDR1 and CDR2 (germline): LNHDA, SQIVND (reference sequence). The CDR3 is made up of 14 amino acids. The CDR3 sequence: CASSIAGFSYEQYF. The part of the CDR3 DNA that was read is TGTGCCAGTAGTATCGCGGGATTCTCCTACGAG.

Remarks on this clone: The read ends 3 residues shy of where the CDR3 ends; the end is completed using the germline J gene. V and J are TRBV10-3 and TRBJ2-1; TRBD2 matches 7 bases. Germline loops: CDR1 ENHRY, CDR2 SYGVKD. The junction had 7 bases not matched to a gene; V was cut back by 5 bases and J by 0 bases. CDR3 length equals 16 residues. CDR3 protein: CAISSSGKGSYNEQFF. The sequenced CDR3 bases are TGTGCCATCAGTTCTAGCGGAAAGGGCTCCTACAATGAG.

In the case of this clone: The read comes to an end 3 residues before the CDR3 does, leaving the germline J gene to fill in the end. This chain connects TRBV20-1 to TRBJ2-3, with TRBD2 identical over 12 bases. There are 17 residues in the CDR3. J lost 2 bases, V lost 2 bases, and 8 bases had no gene match. From germline, CDR1 is DFQATT and CDR2 SNEGSKA (reference sequence). CDR3 bases read: TGCAGTGCTAGAAACCCGACTAGCGGGAGAATCACAGATACG. Amino acid sequence: CSARNPTSGRITDT. The full-length CDR3 reads as CSARNPTSGRITDTQYF.

The CDR3 loop reads CSAGEGLRTEAFF. The CDR3 bases that were read are TGCAGTGCTGGGGAGGGGCTTCGGACTGAA. The chain employs TRBV20-1 and TRBJ1-1; D possibly corresponds to TRBD1 (5 bases). The sequenced fragment ends 3 residues before the CDR3 boundary, so the rest is inferred from the germline J gene. V was pared by 5 bases and J by 5 bases, with 15 bases between. CDR1 and CDR2 (germline): DFQATT, SNEGSKA (reference sequence). The CDR3 runs to 13 residues.

With respect to this clone: The CDR3 end falls 3 residues outside the read, so it is completed with the germline J gene. The chain carries TRBV19 and TRBJ2-1; TRBD1 aligns across 10 bases. This CDR3 comprises 17 residues. Germline-derived CDR1 and CDR2 are LNHDA and SQIVND (reference sequence). With V trimmed by 1 base and J by 0 bases, 3 bases remained unmatched. CDR3 loop: CASSIGRTGGSYNEQFF. The part of the CDR3 DNA that was read is TGTGCCAGTAGTATAGGTAGGACAGGGGGCTCCTACAATGAG. The complete variable domain, with remaining parts taken from reference TRBV19 and TRBJ2-1, reads DGGITQSPKYLFRKEGQNVTLSCEQNLNHDAMYWYRQDPGQGLRLIYYSQIVNDFQKGDIAEGYSVSREKKESFPLTVTSAQKNPTAFYLCASSIGRTGGSYNEQFFGPGTRLTVL.

On this clone itself: The read terminates 3 residues before the CDR3 end, so the remaining end is supplied by the germline J gene. The gene calls are TRBV29-1 and TRBJ2-5; possibly TRBD2 for D (5 bases). Germline V CDR1 and CDR2: SQVTM, ANQGSEA. The CDR3 sequence is 13 residues long. V lost 6 bases to trimming and J lost 5 bases, with 16 bases between them. The covered CDR3 bases are TGCAGCGTGAGGGCGGGTCCCTCCGAGACC. Translation: CSVRAGPSET. The entire CDR3 sequence reads CSVRAGPSETQYF. The full variable domain, completed using reference TRBV29-1 and TRBJ2-5, is SAVISQKPSRDICQRGTSLTIQCQVDSQVTMMFWYRQQPGQSLTLIATANQGSEATYESGFVIDKFPISRPNLTFSTLTVSNMSPEDSSIYLCSVRAGPSETQYFGPGTRLLVL.

As to this clone: The read ends 3 residues before the CDR3 terminus; that terminus is restored from the germline J gene. V gene TRBV29-1 combines with J gene TRBJ2-3; D remains unclear. Germline loops: CDR1 SQVTM, CDR2 ANQGSEA. Trimming cost V 3 bases and J 0 bases, with 7 bases left between them. The CDR3 has 13 amino acids. The DNA read from the CDR3 is TGCAGCGTTGACATGCGGAGCACAGATACG. Translated: CSVDMRSTDT. The whole CDR3 sequence reads CSVDMRSTDTQYF.

To note about this clone: The read stops 3 residues short of the end of the CDR3; the missing end is completed from the germline J gene. The chain is built from TRBV30 and TRBJ1-1; D possibly corresponds to TRBD1 (5 bases). Germline V gene lookup returns CDR1 GTSNPN and CDR2 SVGIG (reference sequence). V gave up 4 bases and J gave up 5 bases, with 17 bases separating them. CDR3 length: 14 residues. The CDR3 is CAWTTGVKGTEAFF. The CDR3 bases that were read are TGTGCCTGGACAACGGGGGTGAAAGGGACTGAA.

Notes on this clone: The missing CDR3 end, 3 residues past where the read stops, is filled in from the germline J gene. The chain joins TRBV20-1 to TRBJ2-1; 10 bases match TRBD2. Germline V gives CDR1 DFQATT, CDR2 SNEGSKA (reference sequence). This CDR3 is 15 amino acids long. The trim removed 1 base at V and 3 bases at J, leaving 3 bases unmatched. The CDR3 is CSARVPSGSYNEQFF. The DNA read from the CDR3 is TGCAGTGCTAGAGTCCCTAGCGGGAGCTACAATGAG.

CDR3 bases read: TGTGCCAGCAGCTTAGTAGAACGGCAAGAGACC. Its translation is CASSLVERQET. The whole CDR3 sequence is CASSLVERQETQYF. The chain couples TRBV7-7 to TRBJ2-5; D ambiguous. Read data end 3 residues before the CDR3 end; the end is taken from the germline J gene. Germline V lookup: CDR1 SSHAT, CDR2 FNYEAQ (reference sequence). The V gene lost 1 base and the J gene lost 2 bases, with 8 bases spanning the gap. This CDR3 has 14 residues.